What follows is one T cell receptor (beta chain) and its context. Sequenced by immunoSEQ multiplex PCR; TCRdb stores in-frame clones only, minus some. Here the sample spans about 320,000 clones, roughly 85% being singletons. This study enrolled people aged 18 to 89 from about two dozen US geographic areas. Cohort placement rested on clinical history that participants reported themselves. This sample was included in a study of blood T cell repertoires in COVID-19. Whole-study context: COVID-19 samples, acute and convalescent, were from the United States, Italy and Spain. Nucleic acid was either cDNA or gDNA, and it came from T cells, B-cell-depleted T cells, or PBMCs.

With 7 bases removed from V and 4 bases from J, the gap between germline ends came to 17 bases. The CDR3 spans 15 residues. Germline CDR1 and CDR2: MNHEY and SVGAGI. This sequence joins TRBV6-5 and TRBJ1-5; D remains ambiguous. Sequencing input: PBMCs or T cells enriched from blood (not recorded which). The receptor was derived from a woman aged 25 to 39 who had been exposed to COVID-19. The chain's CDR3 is CASKLARASNQPQHF. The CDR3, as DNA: TGTGCCAGCAAACTGGCGAGGGCTAGTAATCAGCCCCAGCATTTT.